This TCR beta chain is from a study of cytomegalovirus exposure and HLA in healthy donors. Study at large: A preliminary data release comprised around 90 million unique TCRs obtained from HLA-typed donors.

Germline V gene lookup returns CDR1 SGDLS and CDR2 YYNGEE. Unmatched junction bases numbered 8, after V lost 2 bases and J lost 5 bases. This CDR3 is built from 16 residues. The PCR made use of 60 Vbeta and 13 Jbeta primers. The data were produced by immunoSEQ multiplex PCR, yet TCRdb's version contains in-frame clones alone and is incomplete. The sample holds roughly 190,000 clones, about 9% seen once. A few counts support this clone. Its antigen is as yet unknown. Points from the study as a whole: With later analysis, a missense DCLRE1C variant became linked to TCR beta V- and J-gene trimming.

The genes are TRBV9 and TRBJ2-2; TRBD2 agrees at 8 bases. Sequenced: PBMCs. This receptor was obtained from a woman in her twenties or thirties in good health and CMV-seropositive. In nucleotides, the CDR3 is TGTGCCAGCAGCGTCGGGACTAGGATAGAGACCGGGGAGCTGTTTTTT. Its translation: CASSVGTRIETGELFF.